What follows are 5 T cell receptor beta chains derived from one specimen sequenced in a study of T cell responses to AZD1222 COVID-19 vaccine. Some clones are missing from TCRdb's copy, which holds only in-frame ones; the method was immunoSEQ multiplex PCR. The sample lists about 180,000 clones; almost 90% were seen once. This specimen was peripheral blood, taken on day 0 of AZD1222 vaccination. The receptors here all came from an adult in good health.

V gene TRBV5-1 combines with J gene TRBJ1-1, with no clear D. Germline V CDR1 and CDR2: SGHRS, YFSETQ. V was trimmed by 7 bases and J by 3 bases, leaving 10 bases between them. This CDR3 contains 12 residues. In nucleotides, the CDR3 is TGCGCCAGCCGCGGTCAGGACACTGAAGCTTTCTTT. It specifies CASRGQDTEAFF.

The rearrangement links TRBV6-5 to TRBJ1-2; D might be TRBD1 (6 bases). The CDR3 is 15 amino acids. Trimming pared 6 bases from V and 3 bases from J, leaving 17 bases between. Germline V gives CDR1 MNHEY, CDR2 SVGAGI. The CDR3, as DNA: TGTGCCAGCAGACCTTCGTGGGGGCGTGACTATGGCTACACCTTC. It translates to CASRPSWGRDYGYTF.

This clone was detected only a few times. The V gene is TRBV18, the J gene TRBJ1-6; 9 nucleotides line up with TRBD1. Germline CDR1 is KGHSH and CDR2 is LQKENI. This CDR3 contains 16 residues. V gave up 3 bases and J gave up 6 bases; unmatched junction bases: 6. CDR3 in amino acids: CASSPRTGVGNSPLHF. CDR3 in DNA: TGTGCCAGCTCACCCCGGACAGGGGTTGGTAATTCACCCCTCCACTTT.

This chain connects TRBV2 to TRBJ1-6; D gene uncertain. The CDR3 is made up of 14 amino acids. CDR1 and CDR2 (germline): SNHLY, FYNNEI. V was clipped by 3 bases and J by 5 bases, with 8 bases between them. CDR3 sequence: CASSEPRDNSPLHF. The CDR3 DNA sequence: TGTGCCAGCAGTGAGCCTAGAGATAATTCACCCCTCCACTTT.

The chain links TRBV5-4 to TRBJ2-7; D might be TRBD1 or TRBD2, each matching 6 bases. Germline-derived CDR1 and CDR2 are SGHNT and YYREEE (reference sequence). This CDR3 is built from 15 residues. V was cut by 2 bases and J by 7 bases, with 19 bases left in between. CDR3 amino acids: CASSLGGGEGWEQYF. CDR3 in DNA: TGTGCCAGCAGCTTAGGAGGGGGTGAGGGCTGGGAGCAGTACTTC.